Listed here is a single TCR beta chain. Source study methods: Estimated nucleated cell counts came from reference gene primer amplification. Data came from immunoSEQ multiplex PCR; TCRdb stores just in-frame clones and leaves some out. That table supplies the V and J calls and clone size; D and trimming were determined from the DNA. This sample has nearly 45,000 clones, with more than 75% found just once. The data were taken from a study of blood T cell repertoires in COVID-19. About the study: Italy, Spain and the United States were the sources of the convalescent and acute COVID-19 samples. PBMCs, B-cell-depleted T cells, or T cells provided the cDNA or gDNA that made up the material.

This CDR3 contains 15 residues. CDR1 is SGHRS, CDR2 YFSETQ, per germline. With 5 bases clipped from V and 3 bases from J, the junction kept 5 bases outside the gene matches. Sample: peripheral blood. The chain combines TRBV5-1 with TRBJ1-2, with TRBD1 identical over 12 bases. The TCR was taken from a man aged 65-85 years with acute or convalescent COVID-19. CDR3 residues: CASSLGTGGDYGYTF. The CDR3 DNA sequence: TGCGCCAGCAGTCTCGGGACAGGGGGCGACTATGGCTACACCTTC. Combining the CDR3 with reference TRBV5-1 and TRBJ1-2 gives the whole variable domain KAGVTQTPRYLIKTRGQQVTLSCSPISGHRSVSWYQQTPGQGLQFLFEYFSETQRNKGNFPGRFSGRQFSNSRSEMNVSTLELGDSALYLCASSLGTGGDYGYTFGSGTRLTVV.